This entry lists 17 T cell receptor beta chains sequenced from one sample in a study of lymphopenia after photon versus proton radiotherapy. Here immunoSEQ multiplex PCR was the method, and the copy in TCRdb shows in-frame clones only, minus some. The table lists about 8,300 clones, approximately 86% of them singletons, with 21% in the top ten. Sample: peripheral blood, taken from a patient treated with photon-based radiotherapy. These receptors originate from a man older than 75 with cholangiocarcinoma.

The rearrangement uses TRBV29-1 and TRBJ2-3, with D perhaps being TRBD1 or TRBD2 (5 bases each). The CDR3 contains 12 residues. The germline V and J ends were trimmed by 3 bases and 3 bases, with 7 bases remaining between them. Germline V CDR1 and CDR2: SQVTM, ANQGSEA. The CDR3: CSVERGTDTQYF. As DNA, the CDR3 is TGCAGCGTTGAGAGGGGAACAGATACGCAGTATTTT.

The DNA for the CDR3 is TGTGCCAGCAGCGAAAGGGGACAGGCTAACTATGGCTACACCTTC. Its translation: CASSERGQANYGYTF. The V call is TRBV14, the J call TRBJ1-2; 8 positions agree with TRBD1. V trimming: 5 bases; J trimming: 0 bases; junction bases outside the gene matches: 5. CDR3 length equals 15 residues. Germline V lookup: CDR1 SGHDN, CDR2 FVKESK.

This rearrangement joins TRBV7-3 to TRBJ2-1, with TRBD2 matching 14 bases. Germline V lookup: CDR1 SGHTA, CDR2 FQGTGA. With 0 bases clipped from V and 5 bases from J, the junction kept 0 bases outside the gene matches. The CDR3 covers 16 residues. CDR3 region: CASSLTGLAGDNEQFF. The CDR3 DNA follows: TGTGCCAGCAGCTTAACGGGACTAGCGGGGGACAATGAGCAGTTCTTC.

This rearrangement joins TRBV18 to TRBJ1-6; tentatively, D is TRBD1 (5 bases). Germline V gene data show CDR1 as KGHSH and CDR2 as LQKENI. The CDR3 contains 13 residues. V was cut by 3 bases and J by 14 bases, with 14 bases left in between. CDR3 DNA: TGTGCCAGCTCACCCGGGACCCCCAGGACCCTCCACTTT. This encodes CASSPGTPRTLHF.

The chain links TRBV7-8 to TRBJ2-1; D unresolved. V was clipped by 2 bases and J by 9 bases, with 14 bases between them. Germline-derived CDR1 and CDR2 are SGHVS and FQNEAQ. CDR3 length equals 14 residues. The CDR3 DNA sequence: TGTGCCAGCAGCTTACTAGTAGGAATTGGTGAGCAGTTCTTC. The encoded protein is CASSLLVGIGEQFF.

This chain's CDR3 is CASSRDRETYEQYF. The DNA for the CDR3 is TGTGCCAGTAGTAGGGACAGGGAGACCTACGAGCAGTACTTC. V usage is TRBV19 and J usage is TRBJ2-7, with TRBD1 identical over 9 bases. Looked up from germline, CDR1 is LNHDA and CDR2 is SQIVND (reference sequence). The CDR3 extends over 14 amino acids. The V and J ends lost 4 bases and 2 bases, in that order; junction bases with no gene match: 3.

V and J are TRBV6-4 and TRBJ1-2; a weak D match, TRBD1 (6 bases). V shed 2 bases and J shed 2 bases, with 9 bases lying between them. Germline V gene lookup returns CDR1 MRHNA and CDR2 SNTAGT. This CDR3 has 14 residues. CDR3 region: CASSDGGANYGYTF. The CDR3 DNA reads as TGTGCCAGCAGTGACGGGGGCGCGAACTATGGCTACACCTTC.

The chain carries TRBV7-3 and TRBJ1-1; no reliable D call. The CDR3 covers 13 residues. The V gene's germline CDR1 is SGHTA and CDR2 FQGTGA. V dropped 1 base and J dropped 1 base, with 4 bases sitting between them. In DNA, the CDR3 is TGTGCCAGCAGCTTAAACTGGAACACTGAAGCTTTCTTT. This encodes CASSLNWNTEAFF. The entire variable domain, with the rest obtained from reference TRBV7-3 and TRBJ1-1, is as follows: GAGVSQTPSNKVTEKGKYVELRCDPISGHTALYWYRQSLGQGPEFLIYFQGTGAADDSGLPNDRFFAVRPEGSVSTLKIQRTERGDSAVYLCASSLNWNTEAFFGQGTRLTVV.

The CDR3 region is CASNRDSNSPLHF. The DNA of the CDR3 is TGTGCCAGCAACCGGGACAGTAATTCACCCCTCCACTTT. The chain combines TRBV9 with TRBJ1-6; the match to TRBD1 covers 7 bases. J was trimmed by 6 bases and V by 6 bases; bases with no gene match: 3. The V gene's germline CDR1 is SGDLS and CDR2 YYNGEE. This CDR3 is 13 amino acids long. Full variable domain (rest looked up from reference TRBV9 and TRBJ1-6): DSGVTQTPKHLITATGQRVTLRCSPRSGDLSVYWYQQSLDQGLQFLIQYYNGEERAKGNILERFSAQQFPDLHSELNLSSLELGDSALYFCASNRDSNSPLHFGNGTRLTVT.

The genes are TRBV28 and TRBJ2-1; D unresolved. The CDR3 is 11 amino acids. CDR1 and CDR2 from the germline V gene are MDHEN and SYDVKM. V lost 3 bases to trimming and J lost 12 bases, with 9 bases between them. The CDR3: CASSLGFRQFF. In nucleotides, the CDR3 is TGTGCCAGCAGTTTGGGGTTTCGGCAGTTCTTC.

This rearrangement joins TRBV19 to TRBJ2-1; 7 bases agree with TRBD2. This CDR3 has 14 residues. From germline, CDR1 is LNHDA and CDR2 SQIVND (reference sequence). DNA for the CDR3: TGTGCTACCTCGTTCGGGGGGAACTACAATGAGCAGTTCTTC. As protein: CATSFGGNYNEQFF.

The DNA of the CDR3 is TGTGCCAGCAGCTTAGTGGGGGGCGCAATAATGACAGGTCAGCCCCAGCATTTT. This codes for CASSLVGGAIMTGQPQHF. This rearrangement joins TRBV7-8 to TRBJ1-5; TRBD1 might be the D (6 bases). V gave up 1 base and J gave up 6 bases, with 22 bases separating them. CDR1 and CDR2 (germline): SGHVS, FQNEAQ. This CDR3 has 18 residues. The variable domain in full, completed from reference TRBV7-8 and TRBJ1-5, reads GAGVSQSPRYKVAKRGQDVALRCDPISGHVSLFWYQQALGQGPEFLTYFQNEAQLDKSGLPSDRFFAERPEGSVSTLKIQRTQQEDSAVYLCASSLVGGAIMTGQPQHFGDGTRLSIL.

J is TRBJ1-1 and V is TRBV6-6, with D perhaps matching TRBD1 (6 bases). This CDR3 contains 12 residues. Germline CDR1 is MNHNY and CDR2 is SVGAGI (reference sequence). The V and J ends lost 2 bases and 11 bases respectively, with 12 bases between them. The CDR3 sequence is CASSYRGADAFF. The CDR3 bases are TGTGCCAGCAGTTACCGGGGGGCAGATGCTTTCTTT.

The V call is TRBV11-1, the J call TRBJ2-2, with D unclear. The V end was cut by 2 bases, the J end by 1 base, with 11 bases between. Germline-derived CDR1 and CDR2 are SGHAT and FQDESV (reference sequence). The CDR3 has 16 residues. As DNA, the CDR3 is TGTGCCAGCAGCTTAAGGAATCCCCTGAACACCGGGGAGCTGTTTTTT. Translating gives CASSLRNPLNTGELFF.

The rearrangement joins TRBV6-1 to TRBJ1-5; D is unresolved. This CDR3 spans 14 amino acids. Trimming cost V 3 bases and J 0 bases, with 6 bases left between them. In germline, CDR1 is MNHNS, CDR2 SASEGT. CDR3: CASSDRPSNQPQHF. Here the CDR3 DNA reads TGTGCCAGCAGTGACCGCCCTAGCAATCAGCCCCAGCATTTT.

In its sample, this clone was seen a few times. This sequence joins TRBV7-8 and TRBJ2-1; 8 bases agree with TRBD2. From germline, CDR1 is SGHVS and CDR2 FQNEAQ. V gave up 5 bases and J gave up 9 bases; unmatched junction bases: 15. The CDR3 runs to 16 residues. The CDR3 coding sequence is TGTGCCAGCAGCCCTTCGGGGGGGCGCGGAAGTTCTGAGCAGTTCTTC. It specifies CASSPSGGRGSSEQFF.

The chain links TRBV19 to TRBJ1-5, with D hard to call. Germline V gene lookup returns CDR1 LNHDA and CDR2 SQIVND (reference sequence). This CDR3 spans 13 amino acids. The germline V and J ends were trimmed by 5 bases and 2 bases, with 7 bases remaining between them. DNA of the CDR3: TGTGCCAGTAGTTCTGGGGGCAATCAGCCCCAGCATTTT. This sequence encodes CASSSGGNQPQHF.